The 32 T cell receptor beta chains below come from one sample, sequenced in a study of spatial heterogeneity in lung cancer. Time point given: sample taken at primary tumor resection. Their recognized antigens are unknown. MiXCR, run by TCRdb on the 5' RACE reads, gives a single entry per CDR3 protein. The data show some 9,500 distinct CDR3 sequences, approximately 15% seen once. Study-level points and caveats: Tumors with more nonsynonymous mutations had more expanded intratumoral alpha and beta TCRs.

The sequences come from lung tumor tissue, collected at surgery. Receptors originate from a male donor with early-stage non-small cell lung cancer.

This clonotype was counted ten times or more. The chain has TRBV5-1 and TRBJ2-1; TRBD2 matches at 10 bases. This CDR3 spans 15 amino acids. Germline-derived CDR1 and CDR2 are SGHRS and YFSETQ. J was trimmed by 7 bases and V by 4 bases; bases with no gene match: 8. The CDR3 sequence: CASSPSLAGANEQFF. The CDR3 nucleotides are TGCGCCAGCAGCCCCAGCCTAGCGGGAGCTAATGAGCAGTTCTTC.

This clonotype was seen repeatedly, ten times or more. The chain carries TRBV20-1 and TRBJ2-7; 8 bases map to TRBD2. Unmatched junction bases numbered 12, after V lost 2 bases and J lost 3 bases. Germline assignment: CDR1 DFQATT and CDR2 SNEGSKA (reference sequence). This CDR3 spans 16 amino acids. CDR3 in DNA: TGCAGTGCTAGACCCCTAGGACTAGCATCATACTACGAGCAGTACTTC. Encoded protein: CSARPLGLASYYEQYF.

Sample share makes this clonotype medium-sized. This chain connects TRBV11-2 to TRBJ2-1; D gene unclear. Germline V gene lookup returns CDR1 SGHAT and CDR2 FQNNGV. The CDR3 contains 13 residues. The germline V and J ends were trimmed by 6 bases and 0 bases, with 6 bases remaining between them. CDR3: CASRRSSYNEQFF. The CDR3 nucleotides read TGTGCCAGCAGAAGAAGCTCCTACAATGAGCAGTTCTTC. The variable domain in full, completed from reference TRBV11-2 and TRBJ2-1, reads EAGVAQSPRYKIIEKRQSVAFWCNPISGHATLYWYQQILGQGPKLLIQFQNNGVVDDSQLPKDRFSAERLKGVDSTLKIQPAKLEDSAVYLCASRRSSYNEQFFGPGTRLTVL.

In this sample, this clonotype turned up many times. This chain links TRBV6-4 with TRBJ2-1; TRBD2 agrees at 9 bases. CDR3 length: 15 residues. Germline CDR1 is MRHNA and CDR2 is SNTAGT. The V and J ends lost 3 bases and 3 bases, in that order; junction bases with no gene match: 3. The CDR3 here is CASSEGSGGYNEQFF. As DNA, the CDR3 is TGTGCCAGCAGTGAGGGTAGCGGGGGCTACAATGAGCAGTTCTTC.

This clonotype was detected many times. This chain joins TRBV12-3 or TRBV12-4 and TRBJ2-1; 8 bases agree with TRBD2. V lost 5 bases to trimming and J lost 1 base; unmatched junction nucleotides: 25. CDR3 length equals 22 residues. The CDR3 spells CASSPPPEKREIRRSSYNEQFF. CDR3 DNA: TGTGCCAGCAGTCCCCCCCCAGAAAAGCGGGAGATTAGGCGTTCGTCCTACAATGAGCAGTTCTTC.

This clonotype was detected ten times or more. V is TRBV20-1 and J is TRBJ2-7, with D perhaps TRBD2 (7 bases). Germline V lookup: CDR1 DFQATT, CDR2 SNEGSKA (reference sequence). This CDR3 spans 16 amino acids. V was clipped by 1 base and J by 3 bases, with 19 bases between them. As DNA, the CDR3 is TGCAGTGCTAGAGTTGGGGGGGCTAGCGGTCTCTACGAGCAGTACTTC. Its protein is CSARVGGASGLYEQYF.

This clonotype has at least ten counts. The rearrangement joins TRBV7-2 to TRBJ2-7; the D gene is possibly TRBD1 (6 bases). The CDR3 contains 15 residues. V lost 5 bases and J lost 7, with 21 bases in between. CDR1 and CDR2 (germline): SGHTA, FQGNSA. Here the CDR3 reads CASSRIRDTASEQYF. The DNA for the CDR3 is TGTGCCAGCAGCAGAATCCGGGACACCGCGTCTGAGCAGTACTTC.

Many counts were recorded for this clonotype. V usage is TRBV24-1 and J usage is TRBJ2-1; D remains unclear. V lost 8 bases and J lost 3, with 10 bases in between. Looked up from germline, CDR1 is KGHDR and CDR2 is SFDVKD. The CDR3 has 13 residues. The CDR3 coding sequence is TGTGCCACCACCCATTATGTCTACAATGAGCAGTTCTTC. It codes for CATTHYVYNEQFF.

This clonotype ranks as medium-sized. The chain joins TRBV12-3 or TRBV12-4 to TRBJ1-1; no definite D call. This CDR3 has 13 residues. The V gene lost 2 bases and the J gene lost 2 bases, with 6 bases spanning the gap. CDR3 in amino acids: CASSLQKNTEAFF. The CDR3 nucleotides read TGTGCCAGCAGTTTACAGAAAAACACTGAAGCTTTCTTT.

This clonotype was seen at least ten times. The chain joins TRBV29-1 to TRBJ2-3; no definite D call. Trimming stripped 4 bases from V and 5 bases from J, with 16 bases between. The CDR3 is 14 amino acids. Germline values: CDR1 SQVTM, CDR2 ANQGSEA. CDR3 DNA: TGCAGCGTTGCTCTCGGAAGGTCGGGAGATACGCAGTATTTT. Protein sequence: CSVALGRSGDTQYF.

The rearrangement links TRBV5-1 to TRBJ2-3, with 7 nucleotides matching TRBD2. This CDR3 comprises 18 residues. Per germline, CDR1 SGHRS and CDR2 YFSETQ. After removal of 0 bases from V and 3 bases from J, the junction contained 13 bases not matched to a gene. CDR3 in DNA: TGCGCCAGCAGCTTGGGGCTGGAGCGACTAGCCGGTACAGATACGCAGTATTTT. Amino acid sequence: CASSLGLERLAGTDTQYF.

This clonotype was seen more than once but under ten times. This may stem from a read error, because a much larger clone lies one nucleotide away. The rearrangement uses TRBV12-3 or TRBV12-4 and TRBJ2-7; no firm D call. This CDR3 contains 14 residues. The CDR3, as DNA: TGTGCCAACAGTTTTTTGGGCAGCTCCTACGAGCAGTACTTC. It yields the protein CANSFLGSSYEQYF.

This clonotype was observed at least ten times. This chain connects TRBV19 to TRBJ1-1; D not certain. The germline CDR1 and CDR2 sequences are LNHDA and SQIVND (reference sequence). V lost 0 bases and J 5 bases, leaving 13 bases between the germline ends. This CDR3 is 15 amino acids long. CDR3 nucleotides: TGTGCCAGTAGTATAGATCTTGGGTCCGGAACTGAAGCTTTCTTT. This gives the protein CASSIDLGSGTEAFF.

V is TRBV12-3 or TRBV12-4 and J is TRBJ1-6, with D possibly TRBD1 on 6 matching bases. V was trimmed by 3 bases and J by 6 bases, leaving 15 bases between them. This CDR3 has 16 amino acids. The CDR3 protein is CASSFIGGSGNSPLHF. The CDR3 nucleotides read TGTGCCAGCAGTTTTATTGGGGGCTCGGGTAATTCACCCCTCCACTTT.

This clonotype was seen many times. The chain recombines TRBV5-1 with TRBJ2-3; the D is unclear. The germline gives CDR1 SGHRS, CDR2 YFSETQ. This CDR3 is built from 15 residues. V gave up 3 bases and J gave up 8 bases, with 19 bases separating them. The CDR3 reads CASSYSHSESSTQYF. The CDR3 DNA sequence: TGCGCCAGCAGCTACTCCCATTCAGAGTCCAGTACGCAGTATTTT.

In this sample, this clonotype turned up many times. J is TRBJ2-2 and V is TRBV20-1, with D unclear. Germline CDR1 and CDR2: DFQATT and SNEGSKA (reference sequence). V gave up 4 bases and J gave up 3 bases, with 9 bases separating them. CDR3 length equals 13 residues. CDR3 DNA: TGCAGTGCTAAGGCCCCTGACACCGGGGAGCTGTTTTTT. It codes for CSAKAPDTGELFF.

This clonotype came up many times. The genes are TRBV29-1 and TRBJ1-2; D not resolved. Germline CDR1 reads SQVTM; CDR2 reads ANQGSEA. The length of the CDR3 is 15 residues. The V end lost 0 bases, the J end lost 8 bases, and 19 bases lay between the germline ends. Here the CDR3 DNA reads TGCAGCGTTGAAGATCTGCCTACGGAAGAATCGGGCTACACCTTC. Amino acid sequence: CSVEDLPTEESGYTF.

This clonotype was picked up many times. The chain combines TRBV10-2 with TRBJ2-7; tentative D call: TRBD2 (5 bases). This CDR3 has 14 amino acids. V gave up 11 bases and J gave up 6 bases, with 23 bases separating them. Germline assignment: CDR1 WSHSY and CDR2 SAAADI. The CDR3 coding sequence is TGCGCCTCCTCGGACGGATGGACTTCGGCCGAGCAGTACTTC. Residues: CASSDGWTSAEQYF.

This clonotype is labeled medium-sized. This sequence joins TRBV11-2 and TRBJ2-1, with 7 bases matching TRBD1. This CDR3 has 14 residues. CDR1 and CDR2 (germline): SGHAT, FQNNGV. Trimming took 3 bases from V and 5 from J; bases not matched to a gene: 4. The CDR3 DNA reads as TGTGCCAGCAGCTTGGGACAGTTCAACAATGAGCAGTTCTTC. Residues: CASSLGQFNNEQFF. The variable domain in full, with the rest retrieved from reference TRBV11-2 and TRBJ2-1, is EAGVAQSPRYKIIEKRQSVAFWCNPISGHATLYWYQQILGQGPKLLIQFQNNGVVDDSQLPKDRFSAERLKGVDSTLKIQPAKLEDSAVYLCASSLGQFNNEQFFGPGTRLTVL.

Within the sample, this clonotype is medium-sized. The genes are TRBV3-1 and TRBJ1-1; no reliable D call. CDR1 and CDR2 (germline): LGHDT, YNNKEL (reference sequence). CDR3 length: 13 amino acids. Between the trimmed V and J ends, which lost 0 bases and 11 bases, there was a span of 13 bases. The chain's CDR3 is CASSQESRSAAFF. As DNA, the CDR3 is TGTGCCAGCAGCCAAGAATCCAGGTCGGCTGCTTTCTTT.

The chain combines TRBV6-5 with TRBJ1-1; D gene uncertain. The germline CDR1 and CDR2 sequences are MNHEY and SVGAGI. V lost 5 bases, J lost 3 bases, and 10 bases lay in between. There are 13 residues in the CDR3. The CDR3 DNA is TGTGCCAGCAGTCGTACCATCTACACTGAAGCTTTCTTT. Amino acid sequence: CASSRTIYTEAFF.

Relative to its sample, this clonotype is medium-sized. The V gene is TRBV9, the J gene TRBJ2-2; no clear D gene. V dropped 0 bases and J dropped 3 bases, with 9 bases sitting between them. The germline gives CDR1 SGDLS, CDR2 YYNGEE. The CDR3 loop spans 15 amino acids. CDR3 nucleotides: TGTGCCAGCAGCGTAGCGGTCAGTTACACCGGGGAGCTGTTTTTT. Translated, it gives CASSVAVSYTGELFF. Variable domain in full (rest from reference TRBV9 and TRBJ2-2): DSGVTQTPKHLITATGQRVTLRCSPRSGDLSVYWYQQSLDQGLQFLIQYYNGEERAKGNILERFSAQQFPDLHSELNLSSLELGDSALYFCASSVAVSYTGELFFGEGSRLTVL.

This clonotype is labeled as medium-sized. DNA for the CDR3: TGCAGTGCTAGAGCGGGACTAGCGGGAGTTCGAGAGACCCAGTACTTC. It codes for CSARAGLAGVRETQYF. This chain links TRBV20-1 with TRBJ2-5, with 14 bases aligning to TRBD2. Trimming removed 1 base from V and 4 bases from J; junction bases left unmatched: 5. CDR1 is DFQATT, CDR2 SNEGSKA, per germline (reference sequence). The CDR3 length is 16 residues.

The table lists this clonotype with a few counts. CDR3 sequence: CASRLRTSPSGELFF. In DNA form, the CDR3 reads TGTGCCAGCAGATTACGGACTAGTCCGTCCGGGGAGCTGTTTTTT. This sequence joins TRBV12-3 or TRBV12-4 and TRBJ2-2; TRBD2 aligns across 7 bases. There are 15 residues in the CDR3. V trimming: 6 bases; J trimming: 6 bases; junction bases outside the gene matches: 10.

This clonotype occurred many times. The CDR3 spells CSVGQGGWTEAFF. CDR3 in DNA: TGCAGCGTGGGACAGGGGGGATGGACTGAAGCTTTCTTT. This chain links TRBV29-1 with TRBJ1-1; 11 bases map to TRBD1. V dropped 6 bases and J dropped 5; count of bases not matched to a gene: 5. CDR3 size: 13 residues. The V gene's germline CDR1 is SQVTM and CDR2 ANQGSEA.

The sample holds many counts of this clonotype. The chain recombines TRBV7-2 with TRBJ2-3; the D is unclear. CDR3 length equals 13 residues. From germline, CDR1 is SGHTA and CDR2 FQGNSA. Trimming took off 2 bases at V and 0 bases at J, with 3 bases between the two ends. CDR3 nucleotides: TGTGCCAGCAGCTTATCCAGCACAGATACGCAGTATTTT. It is translated as CASSLSSTDTQYF.

This clonotype was detected many times. The J gene is TRBJ1-4, the V gene TRBV28, with 8 bases identical to TRBD1. The V gene end was trimmed by 5 bases and the J gene end by 6 bases; junction bases not matched to a gene: 14. The germline gives CDR1 MDHEN, CDR2 SYDVKM. This CDR3 region has 17 residues. This CDR3 is CASSPTGGQGAYEKLFF. CDR3 coding DNA: TGTGCCAGCAGTCCCACAGGGGGGCAGGGGGCATATGAAAAACTGTTTTTT. Looking up the rest from reference TRBV28 and TRBJ1-4 gives the full variable domain: DVKVTQSSRYLVKRTGEKVFLECVQDMDHENMFWYRQDPGLGLRLIYFSYDVKMKEKGDIPEGYSVSREKKERFSLILESASTNQTSMYLCASSPTGGQGAYEKLFFGSGTQLSVL.

This clonotype was found many times. The gene calls are TRBV3-1 and TRBJ2-7; 7 bases map to TRBD2. Germline loops: CDR1 LGHDT, CDR2 YNNKEL (reference sequence). Germline trimming cut 3 bases from V and 5 bases from J; bases unmatched to any gene: 10. This CDR3 region has 15 residues. Here the CDR3 reads CASSQGSGRKDEQYF. CDR3 DNA: TGTGCCAGCAGCCAGGGTAGCGGGCGAAAAGACGAGCAGTACTTC.

V and J are TRBV12-3 or TRBV12-4 and TRBJ2-3; TRBD2 agrees at 7 bases. The CDR3 runs 15 residues. With 3 bases clipped from V and 6 bases from J, the junction kept 9 bases outside the gene matches. CDR3 sequence (DNA): TGTGCCAGCAGTTTGGAGGGAGGGCCATGGGATACGCAGTATTTT. Its protein is CASSLEGGPWDTQYF.

This clonotype is categorized as medium-sized (0.01 to 0.1%). V is TRBV5-1 and J is TRBJ2-6; no reliable D call. Germline assignment: CDR1 SGHRS and CDR2 YFSETQ. The CDR3 spans 15 residues. Trimming removed 3 bases from V and 3 bases from J, with 10 bases in between. This CDR3 reads CASSSDGLGANVLTF. The CDR3 DNA reads TGCGCCAGCAGCTCTGACGGTCTTGGGGCCAACGTCCTGACTTTC.

This clonotype is labeled medium-sized. The rearrangement uses TRBV6-5 and TRBJ2-1, with 16 bases lining up with TRBD2. The CDR3 is made up of 15 amino acids. In germline, CDR1 is MNHEY, CDR2 SVGAGI. J was trimmed by 6 bases and V by 6 bases; bases with no gene match: 2. The CDR3 nucleotides are TGTGCCAGCAGCGGGACTAGCGGGAGGGGCAATGAGCAGTTCTTC. Its protein product is CASSGTSGRGNEQFF.

This clonotype came up many times. The V call is TRBV4-2, the J call TRBJ1-4, with TRBD1 identical over 8 bases. Germline assignment: CDR1 LGHNA and CDR2 YNFKEQ. The CDR3 has 15 amino acids. V dropped 1 base and J dropped 8; count of bases not matched to a gene: 6. CDR3: CASSQVTGGEEKLFF. The DNA for the CDR3 is TGTGCCAGCAGCCAAGTAACAGGGGGAGAGGAAAAACTGTTTTTT.